What follows are 2 T cell receptor beta chains derived from one specimen sequenced in a study of cytomegalovirus exposure and HLA in healthy donors. The data were produced by immunoSEQ multiplex PCR, yet TCRdb's version contains in-frame clones alone and is incomplete. This sample yields 150,000 to 160,000 clones, of which about 86% are seen a single time; over 2% belongs to the top ten. Sequences were obtained from PBMCs. These receptors were obtained from a human donor in good health.

The J gene is TRBJ2-7, the V gene TRBV27; a weak D match, TRBD1 (6 bases). Trimming removed 0 bases at V and 3 bases at J, with 18 bases between. Germline V gene data show CDR1 as MNHEY and CDR2 as SMNVEV (reference sequence). The CDR3 extends over 17 amino acids. The CDR3 loop reads CASSLSRVGTRNYEQYF. CDR3 nucleotides: TGTGCCAGCAGTTTATCCAGGGTGGGGACAAGAAACTACGAGCAGTACTTC.

This chain connects TRBV28 to TRBJ2-4; 12 nucleotides match TRBD2. Germline V gene data show CDR1 as MDHEN and CDR2 as SYDVKM. The CDR3 runs to 20 residues. V lost 4 bases and J lost 0; bases outside the gene matches: 13. The CDR3 sequence: CASSWASGRAESLAKNIQYF. The CDR3 DNA follows: TGTGCCAGCAGTTGGGCTAGCGGGAGGGCCGAGTCTTTAGCCAAAAACATTCAGTACTTC.